The clone carrying this T cell receptor beta chain was observed a few times. Its antigen is still unknown. V was trimmed by 8 bases and J by 5 bases, leaving 18 bases between them. The CDR3 spans 14 residues. CDR1 is LGHDT and CDR2 is YNNKEL in the germline V gene (reference sequence). Original processing notes: Across clinicopathological groups, CDR3 differences served as the basis for building a distant-metastasis classifier for papillary thyroid cancer. Using MiXCR, TCRdb reanalyzed the PCR reads. What appears here as the V and J calls and clone size reflects TCRdb's work, not the paper's. There are about 43,000 clones in the sample; about 3.2% occur only once, and 10% lies in the top ten. This entry is derived from a study of metastatic and nonmetastatic thyroid tumors. Looking at the study overall: Repertoire comparison spanned blood and tumor or nodule tissue of malignant and benign thyroid patients. Study-level results: A significant increase in TCR beta diversity was reportedly seen in malignant thyroid tumors relative to benign nodules, in blood and tumor.

All patients were treatment-naive before thyroid surgery. V gene TRBV3-1 combines with J gene TRBJ1-2; D is possibly TRBD1 (5 bases). This TCR came from a female donor with papillary thyroid cancer or a benign thyroid nodule (not recorded which). Some clones in this sample may be carry-over from other donors' samples. Specimen: blood. CDR3 amino acids: CASGPGTFDYGYTF. The CDR3 nucleotides read TGTGCCAGCGGCCCAGGGACCTTCGATTATGGCTACACCTTC.